This passage covers 4 T cell receptor beta chains from one sample sequenced in a study of blood T cell repertoires in COVID-19 (dated by TCRdb to 2020 to 2022). Library creation used the immunoSEQ multiplex PCR assay. TCRdb mirrors the immuneACCESS table, restricted to in-frame sequences. Some clones are absent from its copies; in checked studies, under half trace to an unresolved V gene, and the reason for the others is unknown. In all, the sample holds 250,000 to 350,000 clones, and around 90% of those were seen once. The ten largest clones add up to about 1.1% of the sample. The sample was PBMCs or T cells enriched from blood (not recorded which). The source of these receptors is a woman in her thirties who had recovered from COVID-19.

About this clone: The same CDR3 can be traced to other DNA sequences in this sample. CDR3 protein: CASSLRQGSNQPQHF. CDR3 bases: TGTGCCAGCAGCTTGAGGCAGGGCAGCAATCAGCCCCAGCATTTT. The chain has TRBV7-2 and TRBJ1-5; the D gene is possibly TRBD1 (5 bases). The CDR3 sequence is 15 residues long. Between the trimmed V and J ends, which lost 3 bases and 1 base, there was a span of 10 bases. Germline V CDR1 and CDR2: SGHTA, FQGNSA. The entire variable domain, with the rest obtained from reference TRBV7-2 and TRBJ1-5, is as follows: GAGVSQSPSNKVTEKGKDVELRCDPISGHTALYWYRQSLGQGLEFLIYFQGNSAPDKSGLPSDRFSAERTGGSVSTLTIQRTQQEDSAVYLCASSLRQGSNQPQHFGDGTRLSIL.

The gene calls are TRBV30 and TRBJ2-7, with 9 nucleotides matching TRBD1. The CDR3 contains 16 residues. V lost 1 base to trimming and J lost 4 bases; unmatched junction nucleotides: 11. The germline gives CDR1 GTSNPN, CDR2 SVGIG (reference sequence). Here the CDR3 reads CAWSANRGRKVYEQYF. DNA of the CDR3: TGTGCCTGGAGTGCCAACAGGGGGCGAAAAGTTTACGAGCAGTACTTC.

This rearrangement joins TRBV6-5 to TRBJ2-5; D perhaps matches TRBD2 (5 bases). V lost 5 bases and J lost 1, with 14 bases in between. Germline loops: CDR1 MNHEY, CDR2 SVGAGI. The CDR3 has 15 amino acids. CDR3 coding DNA: TGTGCCAGCAGTCGGGATTTAGCCTCCCAAGAGACCCAGTACTTC. Encoded protein: CASSRDLASQETQYF.

CDR3 DNA: TGCAGTGCTAGTTCCAGGACAGTCAATCAGCCCCAGCATTTT. This gives the protein CSASSRTVNQPQHF. The chain is built from TRBV20-1 and TRBJ1-5, with D possibly being TRBD1 (6 bases). Trimming stripped 3 bases from V and 3 bases from J, with 12 bases between. This CDR3 contains 14 residues. Germline V CDR1 and CDR2: DFQATT, SNEGSKA (reference sequence).